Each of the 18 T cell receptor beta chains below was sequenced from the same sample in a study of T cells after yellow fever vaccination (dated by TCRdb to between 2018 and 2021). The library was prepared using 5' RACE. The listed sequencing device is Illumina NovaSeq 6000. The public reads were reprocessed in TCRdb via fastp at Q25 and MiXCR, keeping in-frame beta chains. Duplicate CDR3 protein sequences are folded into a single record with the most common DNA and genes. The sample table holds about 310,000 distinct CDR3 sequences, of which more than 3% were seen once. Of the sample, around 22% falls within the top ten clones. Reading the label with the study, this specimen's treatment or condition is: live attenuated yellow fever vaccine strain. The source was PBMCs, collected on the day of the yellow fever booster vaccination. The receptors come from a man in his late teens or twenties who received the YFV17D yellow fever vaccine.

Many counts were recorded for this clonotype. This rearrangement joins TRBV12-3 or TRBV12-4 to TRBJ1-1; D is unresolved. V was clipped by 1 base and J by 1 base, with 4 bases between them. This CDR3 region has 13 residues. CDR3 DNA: TGTGCCAGCAGTTTAGAGCAGAACACTGAAGCTTTCTTT. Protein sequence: CASSLEQNTEAFF.

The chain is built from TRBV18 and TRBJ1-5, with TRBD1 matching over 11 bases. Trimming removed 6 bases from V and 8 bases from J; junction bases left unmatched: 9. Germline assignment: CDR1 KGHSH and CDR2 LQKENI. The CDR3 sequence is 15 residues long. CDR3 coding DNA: TGTGCCAGCTCCCTCGGGACAGGGGGGCGAGAGCCCCAGCATTTT. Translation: CASSLGTGGREPQHF. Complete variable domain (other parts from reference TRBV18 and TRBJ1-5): NAGVMQNPRHLVRRRGQEARLRCSPMKGHSHVYWYRQLPEEGLKFMVYLQKENIIDESGMPKERFSAEFPKEGPSILRIQQVVRGDSAAYFCASSLGTGGREPQHFGDGTRLSIL.

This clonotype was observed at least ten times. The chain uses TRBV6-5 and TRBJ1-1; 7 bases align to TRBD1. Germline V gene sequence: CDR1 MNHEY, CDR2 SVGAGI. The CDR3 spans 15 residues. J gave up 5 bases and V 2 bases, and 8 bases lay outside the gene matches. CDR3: CASSYVDRDLTEAFF. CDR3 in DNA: TGTGCCAGCAGTTACGTTGACAGGGATTTAACTGAAGCTTTCTTT.

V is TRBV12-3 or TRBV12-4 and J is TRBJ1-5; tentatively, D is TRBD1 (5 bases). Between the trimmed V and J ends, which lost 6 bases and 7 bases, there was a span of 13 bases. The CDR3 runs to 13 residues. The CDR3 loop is CASRPGQGQPQHF. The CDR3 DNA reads TGTGCCAGCAGGCCCGGGCAGGGCCAGCCCCAGCATTTT.

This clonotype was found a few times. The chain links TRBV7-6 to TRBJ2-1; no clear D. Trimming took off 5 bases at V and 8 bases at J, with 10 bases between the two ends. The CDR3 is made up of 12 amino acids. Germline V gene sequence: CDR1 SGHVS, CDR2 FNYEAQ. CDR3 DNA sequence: TGTGCCAGCAGCACCCTTGTAGATGAGCAGTTCTTC. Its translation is CASSTLVDEQFF.

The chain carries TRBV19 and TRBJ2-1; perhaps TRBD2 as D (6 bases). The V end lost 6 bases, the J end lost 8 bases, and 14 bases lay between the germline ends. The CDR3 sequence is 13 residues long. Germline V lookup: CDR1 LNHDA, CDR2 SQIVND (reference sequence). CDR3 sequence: CASRSGGGYEQFF. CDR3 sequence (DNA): TGTGCCAGTAGGTCCGGGGGTGGGTATGAGCAGTTCTTC.

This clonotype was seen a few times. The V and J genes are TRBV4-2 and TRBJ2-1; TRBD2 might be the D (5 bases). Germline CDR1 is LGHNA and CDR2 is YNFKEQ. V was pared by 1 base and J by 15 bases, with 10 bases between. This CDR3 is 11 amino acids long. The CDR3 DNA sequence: TGTGCCAGCAGCCAAGTGTCTAGCTGGTTCTTC. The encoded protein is CASSQVSSWFF.

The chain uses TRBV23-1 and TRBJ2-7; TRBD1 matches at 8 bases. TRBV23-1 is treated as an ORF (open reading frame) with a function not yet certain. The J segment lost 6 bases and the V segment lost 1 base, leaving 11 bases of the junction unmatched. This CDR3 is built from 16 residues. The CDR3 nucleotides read TGCGCCAGCAGTCAATTGCAGGGGGCGCGGACTCTCGAGCAGTACGTC. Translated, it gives CASSQLQGARTLEQYV.

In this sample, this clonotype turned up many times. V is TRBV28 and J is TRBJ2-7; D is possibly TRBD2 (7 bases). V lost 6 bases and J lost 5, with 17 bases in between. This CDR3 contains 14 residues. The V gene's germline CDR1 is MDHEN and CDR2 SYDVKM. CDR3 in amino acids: CASSPLGEGDEQYF. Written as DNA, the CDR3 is TGTGCCAGCAGCCCCCTGGGGGAGGGGGACGAGCAGTACTTC.

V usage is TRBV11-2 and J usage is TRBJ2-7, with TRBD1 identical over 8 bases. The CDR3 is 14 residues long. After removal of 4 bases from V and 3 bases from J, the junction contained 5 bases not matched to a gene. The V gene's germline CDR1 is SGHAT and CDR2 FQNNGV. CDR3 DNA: TGTGCCAGCAGCTACGTAACAGGGGGCTACGAGCAGTACGTC. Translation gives CASSYVTGGYEQYV.

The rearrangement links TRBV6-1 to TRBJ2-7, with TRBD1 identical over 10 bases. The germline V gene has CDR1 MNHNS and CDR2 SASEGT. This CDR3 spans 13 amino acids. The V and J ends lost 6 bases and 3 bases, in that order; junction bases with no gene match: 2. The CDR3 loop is CASRRDRGYEQYV. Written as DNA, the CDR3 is TGTGCCAGCAGGAGGGACAGGGGCTACGAGCAGTACGTC.

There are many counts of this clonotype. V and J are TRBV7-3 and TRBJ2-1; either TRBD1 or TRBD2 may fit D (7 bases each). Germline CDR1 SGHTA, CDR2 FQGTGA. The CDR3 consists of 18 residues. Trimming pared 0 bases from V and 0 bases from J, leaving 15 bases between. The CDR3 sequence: CASSLTRGGPSSYNEQFF. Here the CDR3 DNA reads TGTGCCAGCAGCTTAACCAGGGGGGGCCCGAGCTCCTACAATGAGCAGTTCTTC.

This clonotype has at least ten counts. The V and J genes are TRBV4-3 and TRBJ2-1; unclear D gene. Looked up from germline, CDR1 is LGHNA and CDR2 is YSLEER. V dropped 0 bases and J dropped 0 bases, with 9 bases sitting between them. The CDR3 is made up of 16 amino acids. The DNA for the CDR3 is TGCGCCAGCAGCCAAGATGGCGGTAGCTCCTACAATGAGCAGTTCTTC. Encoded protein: CASSQDGGSSYNEQFF.

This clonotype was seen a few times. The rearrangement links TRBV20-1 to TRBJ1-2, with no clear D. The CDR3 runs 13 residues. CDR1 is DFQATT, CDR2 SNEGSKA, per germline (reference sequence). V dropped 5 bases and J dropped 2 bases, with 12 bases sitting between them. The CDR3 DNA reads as TGCAGTGCTCGAAAGGACGGGAACTATGGCTACACCTTC. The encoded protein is CSARKDGNYGYTF.

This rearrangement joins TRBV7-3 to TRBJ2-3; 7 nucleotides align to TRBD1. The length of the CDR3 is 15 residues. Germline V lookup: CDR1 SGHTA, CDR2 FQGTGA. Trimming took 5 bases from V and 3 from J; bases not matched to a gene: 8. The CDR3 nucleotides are TGTGCCAGCAGCCAGACGGGACAGTTAACAGATACGCAGTATTTT. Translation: CASSQTGQLTDTQYF.

The CDR3 sequence: CASSKTGGREAFF. The CDR3 nucleotides are TGTGCCAGCAGTAAAACAGGGGGCCGGGAAGCTTTCTTT. This chain links TRBV6-1 with TRBJ1-1, with TRBD1 matching over 9 bases. Trimming removed 5 bases from V and 8 bases from J; junction bases left unmatched: 6. This CDR3 has 13 amino acids. Germline V gene lookup returns CDR1 MNHNS and CDR2 SASEGT.

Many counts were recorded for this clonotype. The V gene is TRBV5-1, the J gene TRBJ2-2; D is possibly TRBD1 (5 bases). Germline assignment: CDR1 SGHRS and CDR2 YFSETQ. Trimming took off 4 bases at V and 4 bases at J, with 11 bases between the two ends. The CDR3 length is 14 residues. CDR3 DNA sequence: TGCGCCAGCAGCGCCCCAGGGTCCACCGGGGAGCTGTTTTTT. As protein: CASSAPGSTGELFF. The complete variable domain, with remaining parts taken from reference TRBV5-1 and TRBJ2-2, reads KAGVTQTPRYLIKTRGQQVTLSCSPISGHRSVSWYQQTPGQGLQFLFEYFSETQRNKGNFPGRFSGRQFSNSRSEMNVSTLELGDSALYLCASSAPGSTGELFFGEGSRLTVL.

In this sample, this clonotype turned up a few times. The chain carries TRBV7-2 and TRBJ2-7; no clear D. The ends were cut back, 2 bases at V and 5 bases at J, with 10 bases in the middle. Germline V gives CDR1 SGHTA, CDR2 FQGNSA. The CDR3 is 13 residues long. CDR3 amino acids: CASSLIGGDEQYV. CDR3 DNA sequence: TGTGCCAGCAGCTTAATTGGTGGGGACGAGCAGTACGTC.